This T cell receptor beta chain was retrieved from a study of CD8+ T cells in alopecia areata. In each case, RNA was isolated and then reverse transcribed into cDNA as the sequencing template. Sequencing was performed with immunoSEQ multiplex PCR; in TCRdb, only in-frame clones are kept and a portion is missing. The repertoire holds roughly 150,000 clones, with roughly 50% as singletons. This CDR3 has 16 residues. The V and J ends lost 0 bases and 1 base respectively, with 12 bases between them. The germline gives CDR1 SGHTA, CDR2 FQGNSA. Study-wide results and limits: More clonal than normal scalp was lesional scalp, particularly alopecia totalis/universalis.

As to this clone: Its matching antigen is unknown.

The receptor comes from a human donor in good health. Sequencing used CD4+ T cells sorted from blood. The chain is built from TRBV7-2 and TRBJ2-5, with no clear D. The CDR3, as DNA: TGTGCCAGCAGCTTAGCAGTTCCTGGGGTCCAAGAGACCCAGTACTTC. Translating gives CASSLAVPGVQETQYF.